The present TCR beta chain was sequenced within a study of blood T cell repertoires in COVID-19. About the research overall: The United States, Italy and Spain supplied acute and convalescent COVID-19 samples. Sample material is recorded as cDNA or gDNA derived from T cells, B-cell-depleted T cells, or PBMCs.

Authors' data handling: Using reference gene primer amplification, nucleated cell counts were estimated. Here immunoSEQ multiplex PCR was the method, and the copy in TCRdb shows in-frame clones only, minus some. V and J calls and clone size follow that table, whereas D and trimming were derived from the DNA. The data show about 98,000 clones, approximately 82% seen once. This clone was observed a few times. Germline values: CDR1 SGHDT, CDR2 YYEEEE. V lost 7 bases to trimming and J lost 0 bases, with 16 bases between them. The CDR3 extends over 15 amino acids. Sequencing was done on a sample of peripheral blood. The chain employs TRBV5-6 and TRBJ1-2; D possibly corresponds to TRBD1 (6 bases). This TCR came from a man between 65 and 79 years old with active or convalescent COVID-19. CDR3 sequence reads: CASSIRGPTNYGYTF. For the CDR3, the DNA is TGTGCCAGCTCCATCAGGGGACCTACTAACTATGGCTACACCTTC.